These T cell receptor beta chains were read from a single sample in a study of T cells in Graves' hyperthyroidism and ophthalmopathy. In TCRdb, the multiplex PCR reads were re-called with MiXCR into one record per CDR3 protein. The sample holds about 500,000 distinct CDR3 sequences, around 50% seen once. Source material: peripheral blood or thyroid tissue (not recorded which). The receptors shown here come from an adult woman with Graves' disease, either hyperthyroidism or ophthalmopathy (not recorded which). Both conserved end residues are part of each CDR3. D genes are given only for firm matches. Rows give clone size only sometimes, using once, few, many, or a class for an expanded clone.

V	J	D	length	size	CDR3	DNA
TRBV7-2	TRBJ2-7	TRBD1	16	-	CASSYRAGTGTYEQYF	TGTGCCAGCAGCTACCGAGCCGGGACAGGTACCTACGAGCAGTACTTC
TRBV7-2	TRBJ1-6	-	14	many	CASSLDGGYSPLHF	TGTGCCAGCAGCTTAGATGGGGGGTACTCACCCCTCCACTTT
TRBV7-9	TRBJ2-2	-	15	many	CASSLLTMNTGELFF	TGTGCCAGCAGCTTACTGACAATGAACACCGGGGAGCTGTTTTTT
TRBV28	TRBJ1-1	-	15	-	CASSTSSGFHTEAFF	TGTGCCAGCAGTACATCATCAGGGTTCCACACTGAAGCTTTCTTT
TRBV2	TRBJ1-1	TRBD1	14	-	CASVGTGPGTEAFF	TGTGCCAGCGTCGGGACAGGGCCGGGCACTGAAGCTTTCTTT
TRBV7-2	TRBJ1-1	-	15	many	CASSSGQGELTEAFF	TGTGCCAGCAGCTCTGGACAAGGCGAACTCACTGAAGCTTTCTTT
TRBV5-1	TRBJ2-2	-	15	many	CASSPHRSNTGELFF	TGCGCCAGCAGCCCGCATAGGTCGAACACCGGGGAGCTGTTTTTT
TRBV18	TRBJ2-2	TRBD2	16	-	CASFADLAGVTGELFF	TGTGCCAGCTTTGCTGATCTAGCGGGAGTGACCGGGGAGCTGTTTTTT
TRBV10-1	TRBJ1-1	-	14	-	CASSGNRVGTEAFF	TGCGCCAGCAGTGGCAACAGGGTAGGAACTGAAGCTTTCTTT
TRBV7-9	TRBJ2-7	TRBD2	13	many	CASSSGRAYEQYF	TGTGCCAGCAGCAGCGGGAGAGCCTACGAGCAGTACTTC
TRBV7-9	TRBJ2-7	-	15	-	CASSHRGSLPYEQYF	TGTGCCAGCAGCCACCGGGGCTCACTTCCCTACGAGCAGTACTTC
TRBV7-6	TRBJ1-1	-	16	many	CASSLRAGASGAEAFF	TGTGCCAGCAGCTTAAGGGCAGGGGCCAGTGGGGCTGAAGCTTTCTTT
TRBV11-2	TRBJ1-1	-	12	many	CASSFFEAEAFF	TGTGCCAGCAGCTTTTTTGAGGCTGAAGCTTTCTTT
TRBV5-1	TRBJ2-5	TRBD2	17	-	CASSLALAGGLCETQYF	TGCGCCAGCAGCTTGGCCCTAGCGGGAGGGCTCTGCGAGACCCAGTACTTC
TRBV7-9	TRBJ2-2	TRBD2	17	-	CASSLGSTSGNTGELFF	TGTGCCAGCAGCTTAGGCTCGACTAGCGGAAACACCGGGGAGCTGTTTTTT
TRBV10-3	TRBJ2-7	TRBD2	17	once	CVISDLPSLAGVDEQYF	TGTGTCATCAGTGACCTCCCCTCGCTAGCGGGAGTTGACGAGCAGTACTTC
TRBV19	TRBJ2-2	-	14	-	CATETRTNTGELFF	TGTGCCACCGAGACAAGGACAAACACCGGGGAGCTGTTTTTT
TRBV9	TRBJ1-1	-	13	many	CASSVGGRTEAFF	TGTGCCAGCAGCGTAGGGGGGAGGACTGAAGCTTTCTTT
TRBV29-1	TRBJ2-7	-	14	-	CSVAGTLSSYEQYF	TGCAGCGTTGCCGGGACACTAAGCTCCTACGAGCAGTACTTC
TRBV20-1	TRBJ1-1	TRBD1	15	-	CSASQGYGGDTEAFF	TGCAGTGCATCACAGGGGTACGGTGGGGACACTGAAGCTTTCTTT
TRBV12-3/TRBV12-4	TRBJ1-4	-	13	many	CASSLVGDQKLFF	TGTGCCAGCAGTTTAGTGGGGGACCAAAAACTGTTTTTT
TRBV7-2	TRBJ1-1	-	15	many	CASTSLVSGLAEAFF	TGTGCCAGCACGAGCTTAGTATCAGGGTTGGCTGAAGCTTTCTTT
TRBV20-1	TRBJ1-4	-	11	few	CSAEDSEELFF	TGCAGTGCTGAGGACAGTGAGGAACTGTTTTTT
TRBV7-9	TRBJ1-1	-	14	-	CASSFETGYTEAFF	TGTGCCAGCAGCTTCGAGACAGGATACACTGAAGCTTTCTTT
TRBV5-1	TRBJ2-7	TRBD1	14	many	CASSGTGVSYEQYF	TGCGCCAGCAGCGGGACAGGGGTCTCCTACGAGCAGTACTTC
TRBV6-5	TRBJ1-2	-	13	few	CAIKPTGSNGYTF	TGTGCCATCAAGCCGACAGGTAGCAATGGCTACACCTTC
TRBV19	TRBJ1-6	-	16	many	CASSIGALLANSPLHF	TGTGCCAGTAGTATTGGGGCCCTCCTGGCGAATTCACCCCTCCACTTT
TRBV24-1	TRBJ2-7	-	13	-	CATSLGDFYEQYF	TGTGCCACCAGCCTAGGGGACTTCTACGAGCAGTACTTC
TRBV2	TRBJ1-1	-	17	-	CASSASSLQGMNTEAFF	TGTGCCAGCAGTGCTAGCTCCCTACAGGGAATGAACACTGAAGCTTTCTTT
TRBV5-6	TRBJ2-2	-	16	-	CASSLFLDLRDGELFF	TGTGCCAGCAGCTTGTTTCTGGACCTCAGAGACGGGGAGCTGTTTTTT
TRBV7-9	TRBJ1-1	-	17	once	CASSESQGGPLNTEAFF	TGTGCCAGCAGTGAATCCCAAGGGGGGCCACTGAACACTGAAGCTTTCTTT
TRBV24-1	TRBJ2-5	-	13	many	CATTTGCQETQYF	TGTGCCACCACAACAGGCTGCCAAGAGACCCAGTACTTC
TRBV12-3/TRBV12-4	TRBJ2-5	TRBD2	13	once	CATRLAAQETQYF	TGTGCCACCAGACTAGCGGCACAAGAGACCCAGTACTTC
TRBV20-1	TRBJ1-1	-	12	-	CSARQENTEAFF	TGCAGTGCTAGACAGGAGAACACTGAAGCTTTCTTT
TRBV5-1	TRBJ1-1	TRBD1	14	-	CASSLVGQGADAFF	TGCGCCAGCAGCTTGGTGGGACAGGGGGCTGATGCTTTCTTT
TRBV4-3	TRBJ2-2	TRBD1	15	-	CASSQGTDYTGELFF	TGCGCCAGCAGCCAGGGGACAGATTACACCGGGGAGCTGTTTTTT
TRBV5-1	TRBJ2-7	-	15	many	CASSYHRDGNYEQYF	TGCGCCAGCAGCTATCACCGGGACGGGAACTACGAGCAGTACTTC
TRBV20-1	TRBJ2-7	TRBD2	15	-	CSAISGGGSSYEQYF	TGCAGTGCTATAAGCGGGGGGGGGAGCTCCTACGAGCAGTACTTC
TRBV12-3/TRBV12-4	TRBJ1-2	-	13	few	CASSLSSGDGYTF	TGTGCCAGCAGCCTCTCCTCAGGGGATGGCTACACCTTC
TRBV20-1	TRBJ2-5	-	14	-	CSATQGGRQETQYF	TGCAGTGCTACCCAGGGAGGACGGCAAGAGACCCAGTACTTC
TRBV19	TRBJ1-5	-	12	many	CASTQGRQPQHF	TGTGCCAGTACCCAGGGGCGTCAGCCCCAGCATTTT
TRBV2	TRBJ1-5	TRBD1	16	-	CASSEGQGQAFEPQHF	TGTGCCAGCAGTGAAGGGCAGGGACAGGCATTTGAGCCCCAGCATTTT
TRBV19	TRBJ1-1	TRBD1	14	-	CASSTTGAPTEAFF	TGTGCCAGTAGTACTACAGGGGCCCCCACTGAAGCTTTCTTT
TRBV7-9	TRBJ2-7	TRBD2	16	few	CASSAPGEGLSYEQYF	TGTGCCAGCAGCGCCCCTGGGGAGGGCCTTTCCTACGAGCAGTACTTC
TRBV6-6	TRBJ1-2	-	13	many	CASSPGKLYGYTF	TGTGCCAGCAGTCCCGGGAAACTCTATGGCTACACCTTC
TRBV2	TRBJ1-3	-	14	-	CASRTDLSGNTIYF	TGTGCCAGCAGGACAGACCTCTCTGGAAACACCATATATTTT
TRBV7-9	TRBJ2-5	TRBD1	15	many	CASSLRTGWQETQYF	TGTGCCAGCAGCTTAAGGACAGGTTGGCAAGAGACCCAGTACTTC
TRBV19	TRBJ2-7	-	17	-	CASSSSADVRSSYEQYF	TGTGCCAGTAGCTCGTCTGCGGACGTCAGAAGTTCCTACGAGCAGTACTTC
TRBV29-1	TRBJ2-2	-	13	many	CSVGPQSGGELFF	TGCAGCGTTGGCCCCCAGAGTGGGGGGGAGCTGTTTTTT
TRBV4-1	TRBJ2-6	TRBD1	17	-	CASSPGQGNSGANVLTF	TGTGCCAGCAGCCCCGGACAGGGGAACTCTGGGGCCAACGTCCTGACTTTC
TRBV12-3/TRBV12-4	TRBJ1-4	-	13	-	CASKHYINEKLFF	TGTGCCAGCAAACATTACATTAATGAAAAACTGTTTTTT
TRBV19	TRBJ2-1	TRBD1	13	-	CASTVTGQYEQFF	TGTGCCAGTACCGTGACAGGGCAGTATGAGCAGTTCTTC
TRBV7-2	TRBJ1-5	TRBD1	15	-	CASSLSPGGQQPQHF	TGTGCCAGCAGCCTGTCGCCAGGGGGGCAGCAGCCCCAGCATTTT
TRBV29-1	TRBJ2-7	-	13	-	CSVTEGKTYEQYF	TGCAGCGTCACAGAGGGCAAGACCTACGAGCAGTACTTC
TRBV19	TRBJ1-4	TRBD1	15	few	CASQPTQGQDEKLFF	TGTGCCAGTCAGCCAACACAGGGGCAGGATGAAAAACTGTTTTTT